This T cell receptor (beta chain) was sequenced in a study of blood T cell repertoires in COVID-19. The length of the CDR3 is 15 residues. Trimming took 2 bases from V and 5 from J; bases not matched to a gene: 8. The germline CDR1 and CDR2 sequences are SGHVS and FNYEAQ. Produced via immunoSEQ multiplex PCR; TCRdb's table is partial and in-frame only. Among about 140,000 clones listed, around 83% were seen once. The sample was peripheral blood. The receptor was derived from a human donor in a cohort sampled during active COVID-19. The genes are TRBV7-6 and TRBJ2-5; 7 bases are shared with TRBD2. The CDR3, as DNA: TGTGCCAGCAGCTTAATGCTAGCGGCTCTTGAGACCCAGTACTTC. Protein: CASSLMLAALETQYF.